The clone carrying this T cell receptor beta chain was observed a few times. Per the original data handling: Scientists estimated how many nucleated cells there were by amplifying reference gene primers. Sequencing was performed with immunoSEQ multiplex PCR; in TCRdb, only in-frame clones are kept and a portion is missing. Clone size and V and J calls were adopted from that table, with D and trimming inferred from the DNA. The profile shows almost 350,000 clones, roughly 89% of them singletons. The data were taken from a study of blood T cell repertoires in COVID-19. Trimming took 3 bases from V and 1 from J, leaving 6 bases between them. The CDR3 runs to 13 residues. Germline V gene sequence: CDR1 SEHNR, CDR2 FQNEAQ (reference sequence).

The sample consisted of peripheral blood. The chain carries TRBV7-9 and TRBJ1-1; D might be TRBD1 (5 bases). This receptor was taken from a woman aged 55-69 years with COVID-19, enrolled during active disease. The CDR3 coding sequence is TGTGCCAGCAGCTTTACAGGGAACACTGAAGCTTTCTTT. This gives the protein CASSFTGNTEAFF.